The T cell receptor beta chain described here comes from a study of shared clonotypes between healthy human individuals. Germline CDR1 MNHEY, CDR2 SVGAGI. V shed 6 bases and J shed 15 bases, with 18 bases lying between them. This CDR3 region has 12 residues. Clones were read by immunoSEQ multiplex PCR, and TCRdb kept only the in-frame ones, dropping some. The sample consists of more than 2 million clones, 90% to 95% of them appearing once. This clone was detected only once. Antigen: not known. Study outcomes and limitations: Among non-shared clonotypes, generation probabilities were lower than among those shared by all four donors. Larger richness was generally estimated for naive than memory subsets.

Sequenced input: naive CD4+ T cells sorted from blood. The subset: CD45RA+ positively selected. The TCR was taken from a man aged 18 to 29 in good health. The rearrangement uses TRBV6-5 and TRBJ2-1; D is undetermined. The CDR3 spells CASSLPGLLVFF. Here the CDR3 DNA reads TGTGCCAGCAGCCTCCCGGGCCTCCTCGTGTTCTTC.